This T cell receptor beta chain was observed in a study of blood T cell repertoires in COVID-19 (dated by TCRdb to 2019 to 2021). The study in broad terms: The collaborator samples originated in the United States, Italy and Spain and spanned the acute and convalescent phases of COVID-19. The material from the prospective study consisted of cDNA or gDNA derived from T cells, B-cell-depleted T cells, or PBMCs. Subjects who had been exposed to COVID-19, were actively infected with it, or had recovered from it provided the deeply sampled blood TCRbeta repertoires that made up the dataset. The repertoires were released in a freely available public database meant as a resource for research on the immune response to SARS-CoV-2. Sample metadata almost always included a de-identified subject ID, COVID-19 status, age in years and sex. Where available, HLA class I and class II types were taken from metadata supplied by the sample provider and were not determined by assay-based typing. The samples were drawn from the first 160 participants of the ongoing ImmuneRACE study and from 1,254 subjects provided by 6 global collaborators. General study outcomes and caveats: How much clinical and demographic metadata was included differed by source and by participant, and the metadata was provided uncurated.

TCRbeta CDR3 regions were amplified from genomic DNA by means of the immunoSEQ Assay, a bias-controlled multiplex PCR. Concerning the study's data processing: The number of nucleated cells in each sample was estimated by amplification of reference gene primers within the assay. To quantify the absolute abundance of each unique TCRbeta CDR3 rearrangement, sequence reads were collapsed and filtered. For each sample, productive Simpson clonality was calculated by taking the square root of Simpson's diversity index across productive rearrangements. TCRdb took over this immuneACCESS table, retaining in-frame rearrangements with V and J assigned. Such tables are incomplete; in checked studies, under half of the missing clones stem from an unresolved V gene, and the remainder is unexplained. V and J calls and clone size are as listed in that table; D and trimming were resolved from the DNA. A total of fewer than 80,000 clones appear in this sample, roughly nine tenths of them only once. The top ten hold approximately 16% of the sample.

The collaborating institutions used their own protocols to collect whole blood in K2EDTA tubes. For TCRbeta analysis, collaborators shipped samples as frozen whole blood, isolated PBMCs, or DNA extracted from either of those sample types. Per the germline V gene, SGDLS is the CDR1 and YYNGEE is the CDR2. The cysteine opens and the phenylalanine closes a CDR3 of 16 amino acids. Only the CDR3 portion is preserved as DNA: 48 bases, with reading frame beginning at the first base. Trimming takes 0 bases off V and 0 bases off J; junction bases not matched to a gene: 3. Note on this clone: What antigen it recognizes has not been identified. Per-base quality was not reported, and no clone a single base away is much larger than it.

The receptor comes from a woman of 80 years or more with active or convalescent COVID-19. What was sequenced was peripheral blood. Recombination joined TRBV9 with TRBJ2-3; TRBD2 aligns with 8 central bases. The sequenced DNA: TGTGCCAGCAGCGTAGAGAGCGGGGGAAGCACAGATACGCAGTATTTT. Its protein is CASSVESGGSTDTQYF.